Only a few counts were recorded for the clone carrying this T cell receptor beta chain. The antigen remains unidentified. The CDR3 runs 13 residues. The germline V gene has CDR1 DFQATT and CDR2 SNEGSKA (reference sequence). V was shortened by 6 bases and J by 1 base, with 13 bases between the two germline ends. TCRdb fed the 5' RACE reads into MiXCR, producing one record per CDR3 protein. Counted here are about 41,000 distinct CDR3 sequences, less than 30% occurring once; the ten biggest clones make up roughly 4%. Points from the study as a whole: Tumor memory CD4+ T cell TCR gene usage clustered with blood and lymph node memory CD4+ cells and lymph node naive CD4+ cells.

Material for sequencing was memory CD4+ T cells sorted from a lymph node. Documented subset: memory CD4+ T cells, CD4+CD45RO+CD25-. This receptor was obtained from a female donor with breast cancer. The V call is TRBV20-1, the J call TRBJ2-7; D ambiguous. The CDR3 here is CSAFDGGSYEQYF. As DNA, the CDR3 is TGCAGTGCCTTCGACGGCGGTTCCTACGAGCAGTACTTC.